The 9 T cell receptor beta chains listed next were all sequenced from one sample in a study of blood T cell repertoires in COVID-19 (dated by TCRdb to about 2020). The library was made by the immunoSEQ multiplex PCR assay. In its TCRdb copy, this immuneACCESS table keeps in-frame sequences only and misses some clones. Where compared with another copy, unresolved V genes explain less than half of these, and the others have no known cause. This sample is represented by some 140,000 clones; around 83% of them were singletons. The ten largest make up about 18% of the sample. The sequenced sample was PBMCs or T cells enriched from blood (not recorded which). These receptors were taken from a man between 25 and 39 years old who had recovered from COVID-19.

The chain combines TRBV2 with TRBJ2-1, with 7 positions matching TRBD2. This CDR3 is built from 12 residues. Per germline, CDR1 SNHLY and CDR2 FYNNEI. The V gene end was trimmed by 11 bases and the J gene end by 7 bases; junction bases not matched to a gene: 8. The CDR3 sequence is CAREWGGNEQFF. Written as DNA, the CDR3 is TGTGCCCGAGAATGGGGAGGGAATGAGCAGTTCTTC.

The V call is TRBV6-1, the J call TRBJ2-7; 7 bases fit TRBD2. V lost 0 bases and J lost 0; bases outside the gene matches: 8. The CDR3 has 17 amino acids. Germline V gene sequence: CDR1 MNHNS, CDR2 SASEGT. CDR3 loop: CASSEAATSRASYEQYV. The CDR3 nucleotides are TGTGCCAGCAGTGAAGCCGCGACTAGCCGAGCCTCCTACGAGCAGTACGTC.

The V and J genes are TRBV2 and TRBJ1-1, with 7 bases aligning to TRBD1. This CDR3 comprises 14 residues. The germline V gene encodes CDR1 SNHLY and CDR2 FYNNEI. V was clipped by 8 bases and J by 0 bases; unmatched bases: 6. In DNA form, the CDR3 reads TGTGCCAGCGGTCCACAGGGGATGAACACTGAAGCTTTCTTT. Protein product: CASGPQGMNTEAFF.

This clone came up once. The chain is built from TRBV19 and TRBJ1-4; TRBD1 might be the D (5 bases). CDR1 is LNHDA and CDR2 is SQIVND in the germline V gene (reference sequence). The CDR3 consists of 13 residues. Between the trimmed V and J ends, which lost 8 bases and 1 base, there was a span of 8 bases. CDR3 in amino acids: CASHQGTNEKLFF. As DNA, the CDR3 is TGTGCCAGTCACCAGGGAACTAATGAAAAACTGTTTTTT.

The V call is TRBV18, the J call TRBJ2-3; 10 positions match TRBD1. In germline, CDR1 is KGHSH, CDR2 LQKENI. The CDR3 totals 16 residues. The trim removed 3 bases at V and 4 bases at J, leaving 7 bases unmatched. Here the CDR3 reads CASSPLPTGGPDTQYF. As DNA, the CDR3 is TGTGCCAGCTCACCTTTGCCGACAGGGGGCCCAGATACGCAGTATTTT.

The rearrangement joins TRBV24-1 to TRBJ2-3, with 7 bases lining up with TRBD1. The CDR3 length is 15 residues. Germline CDR1 KGHDR, CDR2 SFDVKD. V shed 7 bases, J shed 1 base, and the junction held 7 bases outside the gene matches. CDR3 coding DNA: TGTGCCACCAGCGAGGGGGCGAGGGGCACAGATACGCAGTATTTT. Amino acid sequence: CATSEGARGTDTQYF.

This chain joins TRBV3-1 (or the pseudogene TRBV3-2) and TRBJ1-1; 7 nucleotides agree with TRBD1. Per germline, CDR1 LGHDT and CDR2 YNNKEL (reference sequence). There are 18 residues in the CDR3. The V segment lost 1 base and the J segment 0 bases; nucleotides outside the gene matches: 11. The chain's CDR3 is CASSQGVRGSLMNTEAFF. The CDR3 region has the DNA TGTGCCAGCAGCCAAGGGGTCAGGGGGTCGTTGATGAACACTGAAGCTTTCTTT.

This chain joins TRBV27 and TRBJ1-2; D possibly corresponds to TRBD1 (6 bases). Germline V gene sequence: CDR1 MNHEY, CDR2 SMNVEV (reference sequence). The germline V and J ends were trimmed by 8 bases and 4 bases, with 14 bases remaining between them. This CDR3 spans 13 amino acids. This CDR3 is CASGGGPGYGYTF. The DNA for the CDR3 is TGTGCCAGCGGGGGCGGGCCTGGCTATGGCTACACCTTC.

The chain combines TRBV10-3 with TRBJ2-1, with 11 bases lining up with TRBD2. Germline lookup yields CDR1 ENHRY and CDR2 SYGVKD. CDR3 length: 15 amino acids. Losses at the gene ends were 4 bases for V and 9 bases for J; bases not matched to a gene: 8. CDR3 in amino acids: CAISVTSGTLGEQFF. The CDR3 DNA follows: TGTGCCATCAGTGTGACTAGCGGGACTCTTGGTGAGCAGTTCTTC.